What follows are 10 T cell receptor beta chains derived from one specimen sequenced in a study of CD8+CD57+ T cells in acquired aplastic anemia. Genomic DNA constituted the template upon which TCR beta VDJ and CDR3 profiling was performed. A single record per CDR3 protein comes from TCRdb applying MiXCR to the reads. The sample consists of 150,000 to 200,000 distinct CDR3 sequences, 64% of them appearing once. The sequenced material came from sorted CD4+, CD8+, or CD8+CD57+ T cells (not recorded which) from PBMCs. These receptors were taken from a human donor with severe aplastic anemia or a healthy control (not recorded which).

The CDR3 bases are TGCGCCAGCAGCCAAGATTTGGGGCCGGTGTACGAGCAGTACTTC. It is translated as CASSQDLGPVYEQYF. V usage is TRBV4-1 and J usage is TRBJ2-7, with D possibly matching TRBD1 (5 bases). CDR1 and CDR2 from the germline V gene are MGHRA and YSYEKL. The CDR3 is 15 amino acids. Trimming removed 0 bases at V and 4 bases at J, with 13 bases between.

The chain has TRBV15 and TRBJ1-1; D might be TRBD1 (5 bases). CDR3 length: 14 amino acids. V was pared by 4 bases and J by 6 bases, with 15 bases between. Germline V gives CDR1 LNHNV, CDR2 YYDKDF (reference sequence). The CDR3 DNA sequence: TGTGCCACCAGCACGGGGGGTCTTGCCGCTGAAGCTTTCTTT. Translation: CATSTGGLAAEAFF.

The chain employs TRBV7-9 and TRBJ1-4; D is ambiguous. The CDR3 is 12 residues long. Per the germline V gene, CDR1 is SEHNR and CDR2 is FQNEAQ (reference sequence). The V gene lost 5 bases and the J gene lost 6 bases, with 7 bases spanning the gap. The CDR3 here is CASSRRDEKLFF. The DNA of the CDR3 is TGTGCCAGCAGCCGTCGGGATGAAAAACTGTTTTTT.

The chain has TRBV19 and TRBJ2-7, with a weak D call TRBD2 (6 bases). V lost 6 bases, J lost 0 bases, and 12 bases lay in between. This CDR3 contains 14 residues. CDR1 is LNHDA and CDR2 is SQIVND in the germline V gene (reference sequence). The CDR3 is CASSASAPSYEQYF. As DNA, the CDR3 is TGTGCCAGTAGCGCTAGCGCTCCCTCCTACGAGCAGTACTTC.

Ten or more counts support this clonotype. The chain carries TRBV10-3 and TRBJ2-3, with 7 positions matching TRBD1. V was clipped by 8 bases and J by 11 bases; unmatched bases: 13. The germline gives CDR1 ENHRY, CDR2 SYGVKD. The CDR3 sequence is 13 residues long. The CDR3 here is CAIRTGEHNEQYF. The CDR3 DNA reads as TGTGCCATCCGGACAGGAGAGCACAATGAGCAGTATTTT.

This rearrangement joins TRBV19 to TRBJ1-5, with 11 positions matching TRBD1. J gave up 6 bases and V 2 bases, and 6 bases lay outside the gene matches. CDR3 length: 16 residues. From germline, CDR1 is LNHDA and CDR2 SQIVND (reference sequence). Written as DNA, the CDR3 is TGTGCCAGTAGTATACCATCGGGACAGGGGGGTCAGCCCCAGCATTTT. Its translation: CASSIPSGQGGQPQHF.

The genes are TRBV24-1 and TRBJ2-1; 9 bases align to TRBD2. Per germline, CDR1 KGHDR and CDR2 SFDVKD. J lost 11 bases, V lost 2 bases, and 3 bases had no gene match. This CDR3 is built from 13 residues. DNA for the CDR3: TGTGCCACCAGTGATTCCGGGACTAGCAAGCAGTTCTTC. This translates into CATSDSGTSKQFF.

This clonotype was observed a handful of times. The chain couples TRBV4-2 to TRBJ2-2; 16 positions agree with TRBD2. Germline lookup yields CDR1 LGHNA and CDR2 YNFKEQ. The CDR3 sequence is 19 residues long. The ends lost 3 bases at V and 9 bases at J; junction bases unmatched: 13. The CDR3 DNA reads TGTGCCAGCAGCCAGGATAGGAGAGGGACTAGCGGGGGGGCCTGGGAGCTGTTTTTT. Translated, it gives CASSQDRRGTSGGAWELFF.

The CDR3 nucleotides read TGTGCCAGCAGCTCCTCAGGGGCGGGTACTCTTGGCAGTGAGCAGTTCTTC. This encodes CASSSSGAGTLGSEQFF. The chain has TRBV11-1 and TRBJ2-1; perhaps TRBD1 as D (6 bases). Trimming left V 4 bases short and J 9 bases short, with 25 bases between. The CDR3 length is 17 residues. Per the germline V gene, CDR1 is SGHAT and CDR2 is FQDESV (reference sequence).

This clonotype was found a few times. This chain connects TRBV6-5 to TRBJ1-1, with D maybe TRBD1 (6 bases). V was trimmed by 2 bases and J by 5 bases, leaving 18 bases between them. CDR1 MNHEY and CDR2 SVGAGI come from the germline V gene. The CDR3 runs to 16 residues. This CDR3 is CASSYQNPGVGTEAFF. Here the CDR3 DNA reads TGTGCCAGCAGTTACCAGAACCCAGGGGTTGGAACTGAAGCTTTCTTT.